This TCR beta chain was identified in a study of technical replicates of blood from several donors. V dropped 2 bases and J dropped 3 bases, with 10 bases sitting between them. Germline CDR1 KGHSH, CDR2 LQKENI. The CDR3 is 15 residues long. Some clones are missing from TCRdb's copy, which holds only in-frame ones; the method was immunoSEQ multiplex PCR. Among under 75,000 clones, roughly 94% were seen once, and the ten largest hold 0.3% to 0.45%. The chain carries TRBV18 and TRBJ2-2; no definite D call. Sequences were obtained from T cells isolated from PBMCs. The sequence derives from a human donor in good health. The CDR3: CASSPYTQDTGELFF. The CDR3 coding sequence is TGTGCCAGCTCACCATATACTCAGGACACCGGGGAGCTGTTTTTT. The entire variable domain, with the rest obtained from reference TRBV18 and TRBJ2-2, is as follows: NAGVMQNPRHLVRRRGQEARLRCSPMKGHSHVYWYRQLPEEGLKFMVYLQKENIIDESGMPKERFSAEFPKEGPSILRIQQVVRGDSAAYFCASSPYTQDTGELFFGEGSRLTVL.